These T cell receptor beta chains were read from a single sample in a study of cytomegalovirus exposure and HLA in healthy donors. Produced via immunoSEQ multiplex PCR; TCRdb's table is partial and in-frame only. This table holds approximately 110,000 clones, around two thirds found once. Sample: PBMCs. The receptor source for this set is a man aged 25 to 40 in good health and CMV-seropositive. The CDR3 runs from the conserved cysteine through the conserved F or W. A D gene is named only where the DNA matches it firmly. Not every row has a clone size; where given, it reads once, few, many or a size class.

v_gene	abundance	j_gene	d_gene	CDR3nt	CDR3aa
TRBV7-8	.	TRBJ2-1	TRBD2	TGTGCCAGCAGCGGGCAGACTAGCGGGGGCCTCTACAATGAGCAGTTCTTC	CASSGQTSGGLYNEQFF
TRBV6-5	.	TRBJ2-2	TRBD2	TGTGCCAGCAGAAGCGGGGGGGCCGGCGGGGAGCTGTTTTTT	CASRSGGAGGELFF
TRBV11-2	.	TRBJ2-7	.	TGTGCCAGCAGCTCACTCGAATACGAGCAGTACTTC	CASSSLEYEQYF
TRBV2	.	TRBJ2-1	.	TGTGCCAGCGCCCGGGGGACGACAATCGAGAATGAGCAGTTCTTC	CASARGTTIENEQFF
TRBV19	.	TRBJ1-1	.	TGTGCCAGTACCGGGTCTCCGTTCACTGAAGCTTTCTTT	CASTGSPFTEAFF
TRBV19	many	TRBJ1-2	TRBD1	TGTGCCACCGCACAGGGGTTGGTTAGTGGCTACACCTTC	CATAQGLVSGYTF
TRBV6-4	few	TRBJ1-1	TRBD1	TGTGCCAGCAGTGACGGACAGGGGGCTGAAGCTTTCTTT	CASSDGQGAEAFF
TRBV7-9	few	TRBJ2-2	.	TGTGCCGGGGGGAACGGGGAGCTGTTTTTT	CAGGNGELFF
TRBV15	.	TRBJ2-2	TRBD1	TGTGCCACCAGCAGAGTACAGGGGGTGTTATACGGGGAGCTGTTTTTT	CATSRVQGVLYGELFF
TRBV5-1	.	TRBJ2-5	.	TGCGCCAGCAGCTTGGGCGGGGATGAAGAGACCCAGTACTTC	CASSLGGDEETQYF
TRBV7-3	.	TRBJ2-1	TRBD2	TGTGCCAGCAGCGCTTCTAGCGGGGGGTACAATGAGCAGTTCTTC	CASSASSGGYNEQFF
TRBV7-9	.	TRBJ2-7	TRBD1	TGTGCCAGCAGCTTAGGGGGACAGGGTAATAAAAAGTACTTC	CASSLGGQGNKKYF
TRBV29-1	.	TRBJ2-1	TRBD1	TGCAGCGTTCTACCTCCGGGACAGGGACACAATGAGCAGTTCTTC	CSVLPPGQGHNEQFF